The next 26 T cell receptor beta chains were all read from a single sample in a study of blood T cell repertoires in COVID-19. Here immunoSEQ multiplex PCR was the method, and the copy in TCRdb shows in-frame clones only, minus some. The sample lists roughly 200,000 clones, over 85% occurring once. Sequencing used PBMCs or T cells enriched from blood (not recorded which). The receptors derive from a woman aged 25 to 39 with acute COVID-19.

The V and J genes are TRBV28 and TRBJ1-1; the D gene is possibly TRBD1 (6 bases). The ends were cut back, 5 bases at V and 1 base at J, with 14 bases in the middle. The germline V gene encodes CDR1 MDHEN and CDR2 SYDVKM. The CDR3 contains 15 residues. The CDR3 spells CASSVDRTQNTEAFF. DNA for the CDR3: TGTGCCAGCAGTGTTGACAGGACGCAGAACACTGAAGCTTTCTTT. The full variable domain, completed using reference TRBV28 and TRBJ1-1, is DVKVTQSSRYLVKRTGEKVFLECVQDMDHENMFWYRQDPGLGLRLIYFSYDVKMKEKGDIPEGYSVSREKKERFSLILESASTNQTSMYLCASSVDRTQNTEAFFGQGTRLTVV.

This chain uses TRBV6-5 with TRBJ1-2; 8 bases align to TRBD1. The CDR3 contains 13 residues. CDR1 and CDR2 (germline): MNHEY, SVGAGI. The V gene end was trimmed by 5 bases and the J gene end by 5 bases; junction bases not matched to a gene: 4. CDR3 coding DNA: TGTGCCAGCAGTAACAGGGGGAGGTATGGCTACACCTTC. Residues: CASSNRGRYGYTF.

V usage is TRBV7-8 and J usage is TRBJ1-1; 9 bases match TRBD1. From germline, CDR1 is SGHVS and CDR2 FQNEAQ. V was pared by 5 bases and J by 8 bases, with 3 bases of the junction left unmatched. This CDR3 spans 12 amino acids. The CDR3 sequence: CASSRTGGEAFF. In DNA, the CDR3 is TGTGCCAGCAGCCGAACAGGGGGCGAAGCTTTCTTT.

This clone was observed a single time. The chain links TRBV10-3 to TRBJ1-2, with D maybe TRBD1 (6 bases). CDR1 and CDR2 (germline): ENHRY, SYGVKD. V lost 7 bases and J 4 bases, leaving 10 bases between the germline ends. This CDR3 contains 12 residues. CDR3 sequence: CAITTDSYGYTF. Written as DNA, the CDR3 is TGTGCCATCACCACGGACAGCTATGGCTACACCTTC.

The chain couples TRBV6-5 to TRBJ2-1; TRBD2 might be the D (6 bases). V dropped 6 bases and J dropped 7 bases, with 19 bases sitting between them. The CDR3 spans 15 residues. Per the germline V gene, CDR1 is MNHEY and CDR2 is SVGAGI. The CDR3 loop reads CASSRDLRSGNEQFF. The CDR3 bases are TGTGCCAGCAGCCGGGACCTCAGAAGCGGGAATGAGCAGTTCTTC.

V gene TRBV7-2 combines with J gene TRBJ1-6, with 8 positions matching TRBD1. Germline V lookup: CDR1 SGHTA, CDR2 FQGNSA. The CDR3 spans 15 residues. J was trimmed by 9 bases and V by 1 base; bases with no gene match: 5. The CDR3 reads CASSLVQGASSPLHF. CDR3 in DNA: TGTGCCAGCAGCTTAGTCCAGGGGGCTTCTTCACCCCTCCACTTT.

The CDR3 loop is CATGQGPNTEAFF. Here the CDR3 DNA reads TGTGCCACCGGACAGGGTCCGAACACTGAAGCTTTCTTT. V and J are TRBV15 and TRBJ1-1; the match to TRBD1 covers 8 bases. There are 13 residues in the CDR3. The J segment lost 1 base and the V segment lost 8 bases, leaving 3 bases of the junction unmatched. Germline lookup yields CDR1 LNHNV and CDR2 YYDKDF (reference sequence).

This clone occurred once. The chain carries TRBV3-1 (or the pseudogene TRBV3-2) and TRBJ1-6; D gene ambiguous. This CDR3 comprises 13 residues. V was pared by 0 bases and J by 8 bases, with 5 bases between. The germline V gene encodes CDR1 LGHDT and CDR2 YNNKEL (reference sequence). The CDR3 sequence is CASSQDPYSPLHF. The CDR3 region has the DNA TGTGCCAGCAGCCAAGATCCGTATTCACCCCTCCACTTT.

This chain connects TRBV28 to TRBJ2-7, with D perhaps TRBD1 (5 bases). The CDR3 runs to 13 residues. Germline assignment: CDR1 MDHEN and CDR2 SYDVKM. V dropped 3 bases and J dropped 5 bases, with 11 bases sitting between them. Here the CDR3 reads CASSFPTRDEQYF. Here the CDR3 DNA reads TGTGCCAGCAGTTTCCCCACCAGGGACGAGCAGTACTTC.

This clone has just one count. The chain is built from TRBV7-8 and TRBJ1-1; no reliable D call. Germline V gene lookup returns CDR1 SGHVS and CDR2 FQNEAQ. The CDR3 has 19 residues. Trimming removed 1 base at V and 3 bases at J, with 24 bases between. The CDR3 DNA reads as TGTGCCAGCAGCTTAGACACCCTTCGGACGGGCGGAGGCGACACTGAAGCTTTCTTT. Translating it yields CASSLDTLRTGGGDTEAFF.

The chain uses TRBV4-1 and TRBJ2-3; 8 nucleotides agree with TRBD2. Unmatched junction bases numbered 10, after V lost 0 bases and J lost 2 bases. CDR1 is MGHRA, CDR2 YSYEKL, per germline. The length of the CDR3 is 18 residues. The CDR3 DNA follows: TGCGCCAGCAGCCAAGATCGTCGGACTAGCTCCCACACAGATACGCAGTATTTT. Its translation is CASSQDRRTSSHTDTQYF.

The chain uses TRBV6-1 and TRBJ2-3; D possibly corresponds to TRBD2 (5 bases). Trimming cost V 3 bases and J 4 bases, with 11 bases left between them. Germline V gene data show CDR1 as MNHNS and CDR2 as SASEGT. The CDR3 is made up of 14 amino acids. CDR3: CASSDLAEPDTQYF. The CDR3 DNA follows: TGTGCCAGCAGTGATCTAGCCGAGCCAGATACGCAGTATTTT.

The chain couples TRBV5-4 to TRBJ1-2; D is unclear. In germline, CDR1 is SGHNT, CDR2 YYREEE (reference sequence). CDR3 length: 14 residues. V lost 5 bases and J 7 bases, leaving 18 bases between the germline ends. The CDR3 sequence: CASSSHVREVGYTF. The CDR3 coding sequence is TGTGCCAGCAGTTCGCACGTCCGGGAAGTTGGCTACACCTTC.

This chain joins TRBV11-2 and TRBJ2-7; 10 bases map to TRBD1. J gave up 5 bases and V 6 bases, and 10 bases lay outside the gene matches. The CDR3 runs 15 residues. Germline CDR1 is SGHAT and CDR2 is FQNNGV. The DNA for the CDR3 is TGTGCCAGCAGACAACCCGGACAGGGGGTAAACGAGCAGTACTTC. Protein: CASRQPGQGVNEQYF.

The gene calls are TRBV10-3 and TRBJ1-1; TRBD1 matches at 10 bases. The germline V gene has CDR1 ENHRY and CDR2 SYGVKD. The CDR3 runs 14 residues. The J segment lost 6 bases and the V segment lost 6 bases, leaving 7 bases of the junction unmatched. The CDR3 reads CAISPGQGHPEAFF. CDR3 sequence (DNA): TGTGCCATCAGCCCGGGACAGGGGCATCCTGAAGCTTTCTTT.

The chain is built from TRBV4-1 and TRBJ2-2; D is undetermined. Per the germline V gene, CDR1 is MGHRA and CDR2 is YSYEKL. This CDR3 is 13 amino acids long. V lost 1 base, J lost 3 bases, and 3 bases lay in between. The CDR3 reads CASSQGHTGELFF. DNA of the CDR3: TGCGCCAGCAGCCAAGGGCACACCGGGGAGCTGTTTTTT.

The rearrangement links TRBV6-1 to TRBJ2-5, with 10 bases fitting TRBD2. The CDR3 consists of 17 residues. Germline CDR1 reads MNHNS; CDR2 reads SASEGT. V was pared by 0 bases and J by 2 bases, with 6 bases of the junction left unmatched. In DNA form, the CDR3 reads TGTGCCAGCAGTGAAGCTAGCGGGGGGCCGAAGCAAGAGACCCAGTACTTC. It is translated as CASSEASGGPKQETQYF.

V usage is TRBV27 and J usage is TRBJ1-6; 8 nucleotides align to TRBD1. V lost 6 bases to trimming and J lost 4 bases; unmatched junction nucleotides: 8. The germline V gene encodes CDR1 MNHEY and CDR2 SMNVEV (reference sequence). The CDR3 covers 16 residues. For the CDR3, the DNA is TGTGCCAGCAGCCAGGACAGGGCTGAATATAATTCACCCCTCCACTTT. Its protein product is CASSQDRAEYNSPLHF.

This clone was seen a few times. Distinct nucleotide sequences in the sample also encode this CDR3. CDR3 loop: CASRPGGGPTEAFF. The CDR3 DNA follows: TGTGCCAGCAGGCCCGGGGGGGGGCCTACTGAAGCTTTCTTT. The chain is built from TRBV9 and TRBJ1-1, with a possible D match to TRBD1 (6 bases). V dropped 5 bases and J dropped 5 bases, with 16 bases sitting between them. The CDR3 is made up of 14 amino acids. CDR1 is SGDLS and CDR2 is YYNGEE in the germline V gene. The full variable domain, its missing parts supplied by reference TRBV9 and TRBJ1-1, is DSGVTQTPKHLITATGQRVTLRCSPRSGDLSVYWYQQSLDQGLQFLIQYYNGEERAKGNILERFSAQQFPDLHSELNLSSLELGDSALYFCASRPGGGPTEAFFGQGTRLTVV.

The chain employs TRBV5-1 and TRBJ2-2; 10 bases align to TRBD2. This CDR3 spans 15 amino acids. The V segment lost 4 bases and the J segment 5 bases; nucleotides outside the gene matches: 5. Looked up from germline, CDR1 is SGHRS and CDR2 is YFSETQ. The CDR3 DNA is TGCGCCAGCAGCCTTAGCGGGGGGCTTACCGGGGAGCTGTTTTTT. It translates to CASSLSGGLTGELFF.

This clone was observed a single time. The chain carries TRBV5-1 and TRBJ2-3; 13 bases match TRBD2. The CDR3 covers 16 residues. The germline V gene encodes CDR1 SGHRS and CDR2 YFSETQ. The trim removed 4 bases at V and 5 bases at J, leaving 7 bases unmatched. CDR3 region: CASSGRLAGGGDTQYF. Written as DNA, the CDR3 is TGCGCCAGCAGCGGAAGACTAGCGGGGGGCGGAGATACGCAGTATTTT.

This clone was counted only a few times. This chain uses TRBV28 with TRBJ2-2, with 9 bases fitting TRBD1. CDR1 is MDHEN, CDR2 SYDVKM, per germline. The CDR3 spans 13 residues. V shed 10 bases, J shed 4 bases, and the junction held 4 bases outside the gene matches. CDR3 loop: CATGQGSTGELFF. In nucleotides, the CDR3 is TGTGCCACCGGACAGGGGTCCACCGGGGAGCTGTTTTTT.

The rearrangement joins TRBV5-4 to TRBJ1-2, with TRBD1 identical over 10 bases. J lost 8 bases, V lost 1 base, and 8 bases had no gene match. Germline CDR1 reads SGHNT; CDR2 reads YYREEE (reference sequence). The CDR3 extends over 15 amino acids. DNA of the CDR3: TGTGCCAGCAGCTTGTTGGGACAGGGGATTAGGGGCTACACCTTC. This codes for CASSLLGQGIRGYTF.

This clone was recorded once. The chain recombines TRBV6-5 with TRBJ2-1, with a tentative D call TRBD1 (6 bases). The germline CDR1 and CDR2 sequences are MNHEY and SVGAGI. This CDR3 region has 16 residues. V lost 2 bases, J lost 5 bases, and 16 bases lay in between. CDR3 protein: CASSYPAREGDNEQFF. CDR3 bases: TGTGCCAGCAGTTACCCAGCCCGCGAGGGGGACAATGAGCAGTTCTTC.

The CDR3 here is CASSLEGGLGTDTQYF. CDR3 coding DNA: TGTGCCAGCAGCTTGGAAGGTGGACTTGGCACAGATACGCAGTATTTT. The V gene is TRBV5-4, the J gene TRBJ2-3; D possibly corresponds to TRBD2 (5 bases). The CDR3 runs 16 residues. V lost 0 bases, J lost 1 base, and 12 bases lay in between. Germline CDR1 reads SGHNT; CDR2 reads YYREEE (reference sequence).

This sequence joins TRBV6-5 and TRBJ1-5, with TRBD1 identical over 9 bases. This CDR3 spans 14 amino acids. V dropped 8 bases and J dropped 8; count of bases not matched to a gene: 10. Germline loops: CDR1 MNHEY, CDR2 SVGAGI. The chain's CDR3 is CASGTGGRWEPQHF. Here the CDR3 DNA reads TGTGCCAGCGGCACAGGGGGCAGGTGGGAGCCCCAGCATTTT.